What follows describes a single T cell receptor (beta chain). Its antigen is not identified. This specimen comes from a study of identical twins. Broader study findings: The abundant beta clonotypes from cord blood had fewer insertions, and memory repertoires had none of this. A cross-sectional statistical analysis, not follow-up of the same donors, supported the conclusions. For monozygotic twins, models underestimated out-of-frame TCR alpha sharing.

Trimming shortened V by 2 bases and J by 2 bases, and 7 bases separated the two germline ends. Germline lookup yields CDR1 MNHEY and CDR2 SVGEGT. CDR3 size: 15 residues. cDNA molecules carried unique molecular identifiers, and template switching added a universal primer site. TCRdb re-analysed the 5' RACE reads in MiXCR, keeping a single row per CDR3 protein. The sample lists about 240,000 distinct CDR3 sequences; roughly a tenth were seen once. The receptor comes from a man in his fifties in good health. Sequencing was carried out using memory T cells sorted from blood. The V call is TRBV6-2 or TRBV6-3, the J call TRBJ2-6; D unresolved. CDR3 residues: CASSYGGAGANVLTF. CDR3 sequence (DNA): TGTGCCAGCAGTTACGGTGGGGCTGGGGCCAACGTCCTGACTTTC.